Presented here are 22 T cell receptor beta chains from one specimen sequenced in a study of sequential checkpoint blockade in melanoma. The protocol was immunoSEQ multiplex PCR, while the TCRdb copy is restricted to in-frame clones and leaves out a portion. The sample consists of 13,000 or so clones, under 25% of them appearing once. The sample's treatment: randomized to nivolumab then ipilimumab (arm A) or the reverse (arm B). The sequenced sample was tumor tissue (inferred from file names), obtained from a patient given nivolumab and ipilimumab in sequence. The source is a human donor with melanoma.

This clone occurred a few times. The rearrangement links TRBV6-8 to TRBJ2-7, with D perhaps TRBD1 or TRBD2 (5 bases each). The germline V gene has CDR1 MNHGY and CDR2 SAAAGT. This CDR3 is built from 17 residues. Deletions cut 2 bases from V and 0 bases from J, with 17 bases between. CDR3: CASSYGLLMGPSYEQYF. Here the CDR3 DNA reads TGTGCCAGCAGTTACGGACTGCTAATGGGGCCCTCCTACGAGCAGTACTTC.

This clone has only a few counts. The rearrangement uses TRBV5-1 and TRBJ2-5; no firm D call. Germline V gene sequence: CDR1 SGHRS, CDR2 YFSETQ. The CDR3 runs to 14 residues. V shed 2 bases and J shed 1 base, with 9 bases lying between them. CDR3 coding DNA: TGCGCCAGCAGCTTCGACCCGAGCCAAGAGACCCAGTACTTC. It yields the protein CASSFDPSQETQYF.

This clone was detected many times. The chain combines TRBV7-5 with TRBJ1-2; the table names TRBD1, a call not compared with the DNA. TRBV7-5 is annotated as a pseudogene. CDR3 length: 16 residues. The DNA for the CDR3 is TGTGCCAGCAGCTTGGACAGGGTGGTGGCTAACTATGGCTACACCTTC. Translated: CASSLDRVVANYGYTF.

V usage is TRBV6-8 and J usage is TRBJ1-1; D may be TRBD1 (5 bases). The CDR3 has 16 amino acids. V was pared by 6 bases and J by 0 bases, with 17 bases between. Germline V gives CDR1 MNHGY, CDR2 SAAAGT. The CDR3 region is CASRLTPGPMNTEAFF. For the CDR3, the DNA is TGTGCCAGCAGACTAACACCGGGACCCATGAACACTGAAGCTTTCTTT.

This clone was seen only a few times. V usage is TRBV1 and J usage is TRBJ2-1; no check of the table's D call, TRBD2, against the DNA was made. TRBV1 is annotated as a pseudogene. The CDR3 runs 15 residues. For the CDR3, the DNA is TGCGCCAGCAGCCCCTTAGCGTTTTCCTACAATGAGCAGTTCTTC. Residues: CASSPLAFSYNEQFF.

By its share, this clone is medium-sized (0.01 to 0.1%). The rearrangement uses TRBV11-3 and TRBJ1-3; D might be TRBD1 (5 bases). This CDR3 contains 15 residues. Trimming left V 2 bases short and J 4 bases short, with 12 bases between. Germline assignment: CDR1 SGHNT and CDR2 YENEEA. CDR3 sequence: CASSLTGDGGNTIYF. The CDR3 DNA follows: TGTGCCAGCAGCTTAACGGGGGATGGGGGAAACACCATATATTTT.

By share of the sample, this clone is medium-sized. V and J are TRBV30 and TRBJ1-1; D uncertain. Germline CDR1 GTSNPN, CDR2 SVGIG (reference sequence). V lost 0 bases and J lost 4, with 9 bases in between. The CDR3 has 13 residues. The DNA of the CDR3 is TGTGCCTGGAGTGTAGTAGGCGGCACTGAAGCTTTCTTT. Translating gives CAWSVVGGTEAFF. Full variable domain (rest looked up from reference TRBV30 and TRBJ1-1): SQTIHQWPATLVQPVGSPLSLECTVEGTSNPNLYWYRQAAGRGLQLLFYSVGIGQISSEVPQNLSASRPQDRQFILSSKKLLLSDSGFYLCAWSVVGGTEAFFGQGTRLTVV.

At least ten counts were recorded for this clone. The rearrangement uses TRBV11-3 and TRBJ1-2, with 8 bases fitting TRBD1. The CDR3 runs 14 residues. V lost 1 base, J lost 7 bases, and 5 bases stayed unmatched. From germline, CDR1 is SGHNT and CDR2 YENEEA. As DNA, the CDR3 is TGTGCCAGCAGCTTAGTGTTAGGGACAGGTGGCTACACCTTC. Protein sequence: CASSLVLGTGGYTF.

This sequence joins TRBV19 and TRBJ2-3, with D perhaps TRBD1 or TRBD2 (5 bases each). This CDR3 contains 15 residues. Trimming cost V 5 bases and J 6 bases, with 18 bases left between them. Germline V gene data show CDR1 as LNHDA and CDR2 as SQIVND (reference sequence). CDR3 region: CASSEGRILYDTQYF. CDR3 DNA: TGTGCCAGTAGTGAGGGACGTATCCTCTACGATACGCAGTATTTT.

This clone has a count of ten or more. V and J are TRBV11-3 and TRBJ1-3; D gene unclear. This CDR3 is built from 14 residues. Germline CDR1 and CDR2: SGHNT and YENEEA. V lost 3 bases to trimming and J lost 2 bases, with 8 bases between them. The CDR3 here is CASSFWLAGNTIYF. The CDR3 nucleotides read TGTGCCAGCAGCTTCTGGCTAGCTGGAAACACCATATATTTT.

This clone was seen repeatedly, ten times or more. The chain joins TRBV4-1 to TRBJ1-1; the D is unclear. The CDR3 is 13 residues long. Germline V gene lookup returns CDR1 MGHRA and CDR2 YSYEKL. Trimming took off 0 bases at V and 0 bases at J, with 2 bases between the two ends. The DNA of the CDR3 is TGCGCCAGCAGCCAAGATTTGAACACTGAAGCTTTCTTT. This encodes CASSQDLNTEAFF.

The V gene is TRBV19, the J gene TRBJ1-6; no definite D call. The CDR3 spans 13 residues. Trimming removed 7 bases at V and 6 bases at J, with 10 bases between. Germline CDR1 reads LNHDA; CDR2 reads SQIVND (reference sequence). CDR3 loop: CASKPLTNSPLHF. The CDR3 bases are TGTGCCAGTAAACCCCTTACTAATTCACCCCTCCACTTT.

The chain uses TRBV11-3 and TRBJ2-5; 8 nucleotides agree with TRBD2. Germline V CDR1 and CDR2: SGHNT, YENEEA. V dropped 5 bases and J dropped 1; count of bases not matched to a gene: 15. This CDR3 is 18 amino acids long. CDR3 sequence: CASSQELQAGALQETQYF. The CDR3 DNA reads TGTGCCAGCAGCCAGGAACTTCAAGCGGGGGCCCTCCAAGAGACCCAGTACTTC.

V gene TRBV28 combines with J gene TRBJ1-6; the D is unclear. The CDR3 runs to 14 residues. Looked up from germline, CDR1 is MDHEN and CDR2 is SYDVKM. With 2 bases removed from V and 3 bases from J, the gap between germline ends came to 5 bases. CDR3 DNA: TGTGCCAGCAGTTTAGAGGTCTATAATTCACCCCTCCACTTT. Protein product: CASSLEVYNSPLHF.

There are a few counts of this clone. The chain has TRBV6-8 and TRBJ1-2, with D unclear. Germline CDR1 MNHGY, CDR2 SAAAGT. The germline V and J ends were trimmed by 5 bases and 3 bases, with 10 bases remaining between them. The CDR3 runs 13 residues. CDR3 in amino acids: CASSPGKDYGYTF. The CDR3 region has the DNA TGTGCCAGCAGTCCCGGTAAGGACTATGGCTACACCTTC.

This chain links TRBV28 with TRBJ1-2; possible D gene TRBD1, 5 bases. Trimming shortened V by 3 bases and J by 6 bases, and 17 bases separated the two germline ends. This CDR3 region has 15 residues. CDR1 and CDR2 from the germline V gene are MDHEN and SYDVKM. CDR3 sequence (DNA): TGTGCCAGCAGTTTCTCCAGTACTAGAGGGGATGGCTACACCTTC. Its translation is CASSFSSTRGDGYTF.

This clone was counted between two and nine times. CDR3 region: CASSYDRGVGVYNEQFF. The CDR3 nucleotides are TGTGCCAGCAGTTACGACCGAGGAGTCGGGGTTTACAATGAGCAGTTCTTC. The V and J genes are TRBV6-8 and TRBJ2-1; D perhaps matches TRBD2 (5 bases). This CDR3 is built from 17 residues. V lost 2 bases to trimming and J lost 4 bases, with 18 bases between them. Germline lookup yields CDR1 MNHGY and CDR2 SAAAGT.

The gene calls are TRBV10-2 and TRBJ1-2; D is undetermined. This CDR3 spans 12 amino acids. The V and J ends lost 6 bases and 1 base respectively, with 6 bases between them. The germline gives CDR1 WSHSY, CDR2 SAAADI. The CDR3 sequence: CASRGINYGYTF. CDR3 bases: TGCGCCAGCAGGGGGATTAACTATGGCTACACCTTC.

The chain links TRBV4-1 to TRBJ1-2, with 9 bases matching TRBD1. This CDR3 contains 17 residues. Trimming cost V 1 base and J 3 bases; bases outside gene matches: 9. Germline V gene lookup returns CDR1 MGHRA and CDR2 YSYEKL. The CDR3 here is CASSQGRRTGEDYGYTF. CDR3 DNA sequence: TGCGCCAGCAGCCAAGGTCGGCGGACAGGGGAGGACTATGGCTACACCTTC.

This clone turned up a few times. The rearrangement uses TRBV19 and TRBJ1-5; D uncertain. Germline V lookup: CDR1 LNHDA, CDR2 SQIVND (reference sequence). CDR3 length: 15 amino acids. V was shortened by 4 bases and J by 2 bases, with 12 bases between the two germline ends. CDR3 region: CASSNQESGNQPQHF. As DNA, the CDR3 is TGTGCCAGTAGTAATCAGGAATCCGGCAATCAGCCCCAGCATTTT.

The sample holds a few counts of this clone. Here the CDR3 reads CASSLAFRGEAFF. CDR3 nucleotides: TGTGCCAGCAGCTTAGCGTTCAGGGGTGAAGCTTTCTTT. This chain uses TRBV5-8 with TRBJ1-1; TRBD1 might be the D (6 bases). V gave up 2 bases and J gave up 7 bases, with 12 bases separating them. The CDR3 spans 13 residues. From germline, CDR1 is SGHTS and CDR2 YDEGEE.

V and J are TRBV15 and TRBJ2-1; D remains unclear. Trimming stripped 0 bases from V and 4 bases from J, with 13 bases between. Germline CDR1 LNHNV, CDR2 YYDKDF (reference sequence). CDR3 length: 16 amino acids. CDR3 DNA sequence: TGTGCCACCAGCAGAGAAATGTTTGGGAATTACAATGAGCAGTTCTTC. Protein product: CATSREMFGNYNEQFF.